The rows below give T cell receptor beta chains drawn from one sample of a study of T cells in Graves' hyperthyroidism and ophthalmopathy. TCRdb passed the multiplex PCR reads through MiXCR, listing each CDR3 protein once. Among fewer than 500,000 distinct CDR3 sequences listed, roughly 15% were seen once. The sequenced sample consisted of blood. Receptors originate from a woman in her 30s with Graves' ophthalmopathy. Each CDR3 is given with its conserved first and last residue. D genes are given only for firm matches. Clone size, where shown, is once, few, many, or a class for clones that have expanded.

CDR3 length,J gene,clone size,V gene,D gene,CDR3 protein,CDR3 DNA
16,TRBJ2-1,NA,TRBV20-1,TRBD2,CSASPTSGESYNEQFF,TGCAGTGCTTCCCCTACTAGCGGGGAGTCCTACAATGAGCAGTTCTTC
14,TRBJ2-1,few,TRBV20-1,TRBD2,CSAEPGLAGREQFF,TGCAGTGCAGAACCCGGACTAGCGGGTCGTGAGCAGTTCTTC
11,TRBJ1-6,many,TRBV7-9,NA,CATTSDSPLHF,TGTGCCACAACCTCAGATTCACCCCTCCACTTT
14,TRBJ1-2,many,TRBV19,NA,CASSTSQEIYGYTF,TGTGCCAGTAGTACGTCACAGGAGATCTATGGCTACACCTTC
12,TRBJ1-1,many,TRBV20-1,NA,CSARRGNTEAFF,TGCAGTGCTAGAAGAGGGAACACTGAAGCTTTCTTT
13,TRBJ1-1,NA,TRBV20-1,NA,CSASARVAREAFF,TGCAGTGCTAGCGCGAGGGTGGCGCGTGAAGCTTTCTTT
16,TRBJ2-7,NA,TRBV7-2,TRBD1,CASSLGWNRGAYEQYF,TGTGCCAGCAGCTTAGGGTGGAACAGGGGTGCCTACGAGCAGTACTTC
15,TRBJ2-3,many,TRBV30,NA,CAWSRPGEMADTQYF,TGTGCCTGGAGTCGTCCAGGGGAGATGGCAGATACGCAGTATTTT
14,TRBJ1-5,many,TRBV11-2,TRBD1,CASSYGTGKQPQHF,TGTGCCAGCAGCTATGGGACAGGGAAACAGCCCCAGCATTTT
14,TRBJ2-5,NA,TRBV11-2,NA,CASSLYGGAETQYF,TGTGCCAGCAGCTTATACGGGGGAGCGGAGACCCAGTACTTC
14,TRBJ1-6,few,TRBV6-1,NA,CASSLGVGNSPLHF,TGTGCCAGCAGTCTCGGAGTTGGGAATTCACCCCTCCACTTT
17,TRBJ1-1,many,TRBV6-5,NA,CASSYSFRHIMNTEAFF,TGTGCCAGCAGTTACTCGTTCAGACACATAATGAACACTGAAGCTTTCTTT
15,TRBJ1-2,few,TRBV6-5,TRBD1,CASSYSGQGIYGYTF,TGTGCCAGCAGTTACTCGGGACAGGGGATTTATGGCTACACCTTC
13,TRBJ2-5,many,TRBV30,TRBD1,CAWRRTGLETQYF,TGTGCCTGGAGAAGGACAGGGTTGGAGACCCAGTACTTC